This T cell receptor (beta chain) was identified in a study of shared clonotypes between healthy human individuals. In regard to this clone: As yet, its antigen is unknown.

Germline V gene lookup returns CDR1 SGHNT and CDR2 YYREEE (reference sequence). This CDR3 has 14 residues. V was shortened by 0 bases and J by 2 bases, with 7 bases between the two germline ends. Each subset's genomic DNA was split evenly across several immunoSEQ plates. The repertoire was sequenced with immunoSEQ multiplex PCR; TCRdb's copy has only in-frame clones and lacks some. The table shows some 2,000,000 clones, with approximately 95% occurring only once. General study points: Tissues were not sampled, only blood, and their repertoires likely differ. Compared with memory subsets, naive subsets generally had larger estimated richness.

The specimen sequenced was naive CD4+ T cells sorted from blood. Subset in this sample: CD45RA+ positively selected. The sequence was collected from a young man in good health. The gene calls are TRBV5-4 and TRBJ2-3; D not resolved. The CDR3 here is CASSLGTFTDTQYF. CDR3 nucleotides: TGTGCCAGCAGCTTGGGTACTTTCACAGATACGCAGTATTTT.